One and the same sample provided the 17 T cell receptor beta chains below, sequenced in a study of blood T cell repertoires in COVID-19. Clones were read by immunoSEQ multiplex PCR, and TCRdb kept only the in-frame ones, dropping some. Of some 60,000 clones in the sample, about 86% were seen once. Sample: peripheral blood. The receptors were gathered from an elderly woman with active or convalescent COVID-19.

The J gene is TRBJ2-7, the V gene TRBV14; 12 bases are a match to TRBD1. J lost 4 bases, V lost 1 base, and 17 bases had no gene match. The germline gives CDR1 SGHDN, CDR2 FVKESK. This CDR3 is 20 amino acids long. The CDR3 spells CASSQAGKIDGTGGMYEQYF. CDR3 sequence (DNA): TGTGCCAGCAGCCAAGCTGGGAAAATAGACGGGACAGGGGGCATGTACGAGCAGTACTTC.

The chain combines TRBV6-1 with TRBJ1-5, with D uncertain. Germline-derived CDR1 and CDR2 are MNHNS and SASEGT. This CDR3 is built from 19 residues. V dropped 1 base and J dropped 2 bases, with 21 bases sitting between them. The CDR3 spells CASSEVSAFQYSGNQPQHF. The CDR3 bases are TGTGCCAGCAGTGAAGTGTCAGCTTTCCAGTATAGCGGCAATCAGCCCCAGCATTTT.

The V gene is TRBV28, the J gene TRBJ2-7; 7 nucleotides match TRBD1. The CDR3 covers 19 residues. The germline V gene has CDR1 MDHEN and CDR2 SYDVKM. V lost 5 bases and J lost 0; bases outside the gene matches: 19. The DNA for the CDR3 is TGTGCCAGCAGTGCTATTGGGGGAAACGGACAGGAGATCTCCTACGAGCAGTACTTC. Translated, it gives CASSAIGGNGQEISYEQYF.

The rearrangement links TRBV6-1 to TRBJ1-4; 10 bases map to TRBD1. Trimming removed 7 bases from V and 8 bases from J; junction bases left unmatched: 10. The CDR3 has 15 residues. Germline assignment: CDR1 MNHNS and CDR2 SASEGT. CDR3 sequence reads: CASKPGQGKVEKLFF. The CDR3 DNA follows: TGTGCCAGCAAACCGGGACAGGGGAAGGTCGAAAAACTGTTTTTT.

The rearrangement uses TRBV6-6 and TRBJ2-6, with D tentatively TRBD2 (7 bases). The V end lost 4 bases, the J end lost 4 bases, and 14 bases lay between the germline ends. This CDR3 comprises 16 residues. Germline V lookup: CDR1 MNHNY, CDR2 SVGAGI (reference sequence). The DNA of the CDR3 is TGTGCCAGCAGTTCCCTCGGGGGGCAGGGGGCCAACGTCCTGACTTTC. Translating gives CASSSLGGQGANVLTF.

This clone was recorded only once. V and J are TRBV6-2 or TRBV6-3 and TRBJ1-1; D remains unclear. CDR3 size: 16 residues. Germline V gives CDR1 MNHEY, CDR2 SVGEGT. V was shortened by 4 bases and J by 1 base, with 16 bases between the two germline ends. The CDR3 DNA follows: TGTGCCAGCAGTTCCATACCCAACGGGGAGAACACTGAAGCTTTCTTT. Protein sequence: CASSSIPNGENTEAFF.

V gene TRBV5-1 combines with J gene TRBJ2-1; 9 bases match TRBD2. Trimming took 0 bases from V and 4 from J; bases not matched to a gene: 2. Germline V gene lookup returns CDR1 SGHRS and CDR2 YFSETQ. CDR3 length: 15 amino acids. The CDR3 DNA sequence: TGCGCCAGCAGCTTGGCTAGCGGGGTTTACAATGAGCAGTTCTTC. This encodes CASSLASGVYNEQFF.

The genes are TRBV3-1 (or the pseudogene TRBV3-2) and TRBJ2-7; the match to TRBD1 covers 8 bases. The V segment lost 0 bases and the J segment 3 bases; nucleotides outside the gene matches: 13. This CDR3 spans 18 amino acids. Germline CDR1 is LGHDT and CDR2 is YNNKEL (reference sequence). The CDR3 region has the DNA TGTGCCAGCAGCCAAGATAGGCGGACAGGGCGGTATGTCTACGAGCAGTACTTC. Amino acids: CASSQDRRTGRYVYEQYF.

The chain joins TRBV4-3 to TRBJ1-4; D gene ambiguous. V gave up 0 bases and J gave up 1 base, with 15 bases separating them. The CDR3 has 18 residues. The V gene's germline CDR1 is LGHNA and CDR2 YSLEER. CDR3 DNA: TGCGCCAGCAGCCAAGATCTACTGAGGGCCGGAACTAATGAAAAACTGTTTTTT. Translated, it gives CASSQDLLRAGTNEKLFF.

This chain uses TRBV7-2 with TRBJ2-5; a weak D match, TRBD2 (7 bases). Germline loops: CDR1 SGHTA, CDR2 FQGNSA. The CDR3 has 17 residues. V was pared by 1 base and J by 6 bases, with 21 bases between. The CDR3 spells CASSLVAGSGGLKTQYF. The CDR3 nucleotides are TGTGCCAGCAGCTTAGTGGCGGGGTCCGGGGGGCTGAAGACCCAGTACTTC.

The chain has TRBV11-2 and TRBJ1-3; D is undetermined. The CDR3 consists of 20 residues. The V end lost 0 bases, the J end lost 3 bases, and 24 bases lay between the germline ends. Germline V gene lookup returns CDR1 SGHAT and CDR2 FQNNGV. The CDR3 bases are TGTGCCAGCAGCTTAGAGGCAAGGGCAGCAGGCGCGGGAGATGGAAACACCATATATTTT. As protein: CASSLEARAAGAGDGNTIYF.

The J gene is TRBJ2-7, the V gene TRBV5-1; D perhaps matches TRBD1 (6 bases). In germline, CDR1 is SGHRS, CDR2 YFSETQ. CDR3 length equals 14 residues. The V end lost 4 bases, the J end lost 5 bases, and 16 bases lay between the germline ends. This chain's CDR3 is CASSGTNAVHEQYF. CDR3 in DNA: TGCGCCAGCAGCGGGACAAACGCGGTACACGAGCAGTACTTC.

This sequence joins TRBV6-4 and TRBJ2-3; a weak D match, TRBD1 (5 bases). This CDR3 has 14 amino acids. With 2 bases removed from V and 1 base from J, the gap between germline ends came to 7 bases. The germline CDR1 and CDR2 sequences are MRHNA and SNTAGT. In nucleotides, the CDR3 is TGTGCCAGCAGTGACAGGGGTGGCACAGATACGCAGTATTTT. It translates to CASSDRGGTDTQYF.

By share, this clone counts as large. This sequence joins TRBV5-1 and TRBJ1-2; D uncertain. The V and J ends lost 3 bases and 6 bases respectively, with 18 bases between them. CDR1 is SGHRS, CDR2 YFSETQ, per germline. This CDR3 is 15 amino acids long. The CDR3 here is CASSSSGISTNGYTF. In DNA, the CDR3 is TGCGCCAGCAGCTCTTCTGGCATCTCAACTAATGGCTACACCTTC.

The chain combines TRBV24-1 with TRBJ2-1, with 9 bases aligning to TRBD2. The length of the CDR3 is 14 residues. Per germline, CDR1 KGHDR and CDR2 SFDVKD. V dropped 10 bases and J dropped 0; count of bases not matched to a gene: 3. CDR3 bases: TGTGCCACGCGGGGGGGCCCCTCCTACAATGAGCAGTTCTTC. It encodes CATRGGPSYNEQFF.

J is TRBJ1-5 and V is TRBV9, with TRBD1 identical over 10 bases. CDR3 length: 16 residues. V lost 4 bases and J lost 3; bases outside the gene matches: 7. Germline V lookup: CDR1 SGDLS, CDR2 YYNGEE. The CDR3 DNA reads as TGTGCCAGCAGCTCCGGGACAGGGGACAACAATCAGCCCCAGCATTTT. This codes for CASSSGTGDNNQPQHF.

V is TRBV7-2 and J is TRBJ1-1, with TRBD1 matching 9 bases. Germline-derived CDR1 and CDR2 are SGHTA and FQGNSA. The CDR3 consists of 16 residues. V trimming: 4 bases; J trimming: 0 bases; junction bases outside the gene matches: 6. The CDR3: CASSWGTGSMNTEAFF. As DNA, the CDR3 is TGTGCCAGCAGCTGGGGGACAGGGTCGATGAACACTGAAGCTTTCTTT.